This T cell receptor beta chain was found in a study of blood T cell repertoires in COVID-19. Germline values: CDR1 LNHDA, CDR2 SQIVND (reference sequence). The CDR3 totals 17 residues. Trimming pared 6 bases from V and 3 bases from J, leaving 21 bases between. As originally analysed: Reference gene primers were amplified, and this amplification served to estimate nucleated cell counts. TCRdb keeps only in-frame clones here, not all; method: immunoSEQ multiplex PCR. The DNA gave D and trimming, while V, J and clone size come from that table. This repertoire shows 350,000 to 450,000 clones, under 85% found once; its top ten account for approximately 5%.

This clonotype originated in a woman between 45 and 60 years old who had recovered from COVID-19. This rearrangement joins TRBV19 to TRBJ1-5; D gene unclear. Sequences were obtained from PBMCs or T cells enriched from blood (not recorded which). The CDR3 coding sequence is TGTGCCAGTAGCAATAGGAATATTGGCGGTTTCAATCAGCCCCAGCATTTT. Its protein is CASSNRNIGGFNQPQHF. The variable domain in full, completed from reference TRBV19 and TRBJ1-5, reads DGGITQSPKYLFRKEGQNVTLSCEQNLNHDAMYWYRQDPGQGLRLIYYSQIVNDFQKGDIAEGYSVSREKKESFPLTVTSAQKNPTAFYLCASSNRNIGGFNQPQHFGDGTRLSIL.